This entry lists 27 T cell receptor beta chains sequenced from one sample in a study of T cells after yellow fever vaccination. In TCRdb, the 5' RACE reads were re-called with MiXCR into one record per CDR3 protein. The data hold tens of thousands of distinct CDR3 sequences, with more than 5.5% observed a single time. This specimen was CD8+ T cells sorted from PBMCs, taken on the day of the first yellow fever vaccination. These receptors originate from a man aged 18 to 35 who received the YFV17D yellow fever vaccine.

This clonotype appeared many times. CDR3 nucleotide sequence: TGTGCCAGCAGCCCCGGGACTATCGAGCAGTTCTTC. Amino acids: CASSPGTIEQFF. The J gene is TRBJ2-1, the V gene TRBV7-8; 7 bases map to TRBD2. CDR3 length: 12 residues. Germline V lookup: CDR1 SGHVS, CDR2 FQNEAQ. V dropped 5 bases and J dropped 10; count of bases not matched to a gene: 5. The full variable domain, with the rest looked up from reference TRBV7-8 and TRBJ2-1, is GAGVSQSPRYKVAKRGQDVALRCDPISGHVSLFWYQQALGQGPEFLTYFQNEAQLDKSGLPSDRFFAERPEGSVSTLKIQRTQQEDSAVYLCASSPGTIEQFFGPGTRLTVL.

Ten or more counts support this clonotype. CDR3 sequence reads: CATSSTGTDTQYF. Here the CDR3 DNA reads TGTGCCACCAGCAGTACAGGCACAGATACGCAGTATTTT. This chain uses TRBV15 with TRBJ2-3, with D uncertain. CDR3 size: 13 residues. V was clipped by 3 bases and J by 1 base, with 5 bases between them. Germline loops: CDR1 LNHNV, CDR2 YYDKDF (reference sequence). The full variable domain, rest sourced from reference TRBV15 and TRBJ2-3, is DAMVIQNPRYQVTQFGKPVTLSCSQTLNHNVMYWYQQKSSQAPKLLFHYYDKDFNNEADTPDNFQSRRPNTSFCFLDIRSPGLGDTAMYLCATSSTGTDTQYFGPGTRLTVL.

This clonotype appeared a few times. The chain is built from TRBV7-6 and TRBJ2-5; D possibly matches TRBD1 or TRBD2 (5 bases each). Germline-derived CDR1 and CDR2 are SGHVS and FNYEAQ. V lost 5 bases to trimming and J lost 5 bases, with 18 bases between them. CDR3 size: 15 residues. CDR3 amino acids: CASSPPGRTYETQYF. The CDR3 DNA is TGTGCCAGCAGCCCCCCGGGACGGACCTATGAGACCCAGTACTTC.

Note on this clonotype: With a much larger clone just one base away, this may be a read error. J is TRBJ2-1 and V is TRBV4-2; TRBD1 might be the D (5 bases). Germline V gives CDR1 LGHNA, CDR2 YNFKEQ. There are 16 residues in the CDR3. CDR3 in amino acids: CASSQDPAAWGNGQFF. CDR3 in DNA: TGTGCCAGCAGCCAAGATCCGGCGGCCTGGGGCAATGGGCAGTTCTTC.

This clonotype was recorded at least ten times. The chain combines TRBV7-9 with TRBJ2-7, with 7 bases that match TRBD1. The CDR3 runs 14 residues. Germline assignment: CDR1 SEHNR and CDR2 FQNEAQ (reference sequence). Trimming removed 1 base from V and 5 bases from J; junction bases left unmatched: 5. The CDR3 here is CASSLGDSVHEQYV. For the CDR3, the DNA is TGTGCCAGCAGCTTAGGGGACAGTGTCCACGAGCAGTACGTC.

As concerns this clonotype: The junction departs from germline at one end; a sequencing error may be responsible. V usage is TRBV12-5 and J usage is TRBJ1-5; TRBD1 might be the D (6 bases). Per germline, CDR1 LGHNT and CDR2 FRNRAP. CDR3 length: 13 amino acids. The CDR3 reads CASGSGTLQHQHF. CDR3 sequence (DNA): TGTGCTAGTGGTTCCGGGACACTGCAGCACCAGCATTTT.

There are a few counts of this clonotype. The chain joins TRBV4-1 to TRBJ2-5; D tentatively fits TRBD1 or TRBD2 (5 bases each). CDR1 and CDR2 from the germline V gene are MGHRA and YSYEKL. This CDR3 contains 17 residues. V was clipped by 0 bases and J by 5 bases, with 19 bases between them. In DNA, the CDR3 is TGCGCCAGCAGCCAAGATTGGGTGGGGGACCTCCCCGAGACCCAGTACTTC. Translation: CASSQDWVGDLPETQYF.

Note on this clonotype: Given a much more abundant clone one base away, this may be a read error. The chain uses TRBV3-1 and TRBJ1-1, with D possibly being TRBD1 (5 bases). From germline, CDR1 is LGHDT and CDR2 YNNKEL (reference sequence). Trimming took 0 bases from V and 3 from J, leaving 8 bases between them. This CDR3 region has 14 residues. CDR3 residues: CASSQEGVHTEAFF. The CDR3 DNA is TGTGCCAGCAGCCAAGAAGGGGTTCACACTGAAGCTTTCTTT.

This sequence joins TRBV12-3 or TRBV12-4 and TRBJ2-3; 8 nucleotides align to TRBD1. V shed 6 bases and J 7 bases; nucleotides not matched to a gene: 24. This CDR3 spans 19 amino acids. In DNA form, the CDR3 reads TGTGCCAGCAGCCCTTTTCCCCACACAGGACAGGGACCGGAGAATACGCAGTATTTT. It is translated as CASSPFPHTGQGPENTQYF.

The sample holds many counts of this clonotype. The chain uses TRBV10-3 and TRBJ2-5, with 9 bases identical to TRBD2. The CDR3 sequence is 16 residues long. Germline V gene sequence: CDR1 ENHRY, CDR2 SYGVKD. Unmatched junction bases numbered 4, after V lost 0 bases and J lost 2 bases. The chain's CDR3 is CAISESMAGGQETQYF. The CDR3, as DNA: TGTGCCATCAGTGAGTCGATGGCGGGGGGGCAAGAGACCCAGTACTTC.

This clonotype was counted only a few times. The CDR3 spells CASSHGLGSYEQYF. The CDR3 nucleotides are TGCGCCAGCAGCCACGGACTAGGTTCCTACGAGCAGTACTTC. The gene calls are TRBV4-3 and TRBJ2-7, with 7 bases identical to TRBD2. Germline V gene data show CDR1 as LGHNA and CDR2 as YSLEER. Losses at the gene ends were 3 bases for V and 1 base for J; bases not matched to a gene: 3. CDR3 size: 14 residues.

There are a few counts of this clonotype. CDR3 region: CASSLEWGRGSETQYF. CDR3 coding DNA: TGCGCCAGCAGCTTGGAGTGGGGCAGGGGAAGTGAGACCCAGTACTTC. This rearrangement joins TRBV5-1 to TRBJ2-5; TRBD1 is a possible D gene (6 bases). The CDR3 extends over 16 amino acids. V lost 0 bases and J 5 bases, leaving 17 bases between the germline ends. Germline CDR1 reads SGHRS; CDR2 reads YFSETQ. Supplemented by reference TRBV5-1 and TRBJ2-5, the full variable domain reads KAGVTQTPRYLIKTRGQQVTLSCSPISGHRSVSWYQQTPGQGLQFLFEYFSETQRNKGNFPGRFSGRQFSNSRSEMNVSTLELGDSALYLCASSLEWGRGSETQYFGPGTRLLVL.

On this clonotype itself: It may be a read error: a sequence one base away is much more abundant. The chain uses TRBV11-2 and TRBJ2-1; D unresolved. The CDR3 totals 13 residues. Germline V gene data show CDR1 as SGHAT and CDR2 as FQNNGV. V was cut by 5 bases and J by 2 bases, with 7 bases left in between. In DNA, the CDR3 is TGTGCCAGCAGCCTCCGCGCCTACAATGAGCAGTTCTTC. Translation gives CASSLRAYNEQFF.

This clonotype was recorded at least ten times. This sequence joins TRBV7-6 and TRBJ2-7; D might be TRBD1 or TRBD2, each matching 5 bases. The germline V gene has CDR1 SGHVS and CDR2 FNYEAQ. The length of the CDR3 is 14 residues. Trimming took off 4 bases at V and 3 bases at J, with 13 bases between the two ends. The CDR3 reads CASSSGPENYEQYF. In nucleotides, the CDR3 is TGTGCCAGCAGCTCGGGGCCCGAAAACTACGAGCAGTACTTC.

This clonotype was picked up many times. The CDR3 bases are TGCGCCAGCAGCCAAGGTCCCAGGGAAGCCGATACGCAGTATTTT. Translating gives CASSQGPREADTQYF. This chain links TRBV4-1 with TRBJ2-3; D is perhaps TRBD1 (5 bases). The CDR3 extends over 15 amino acids. Germline V gene data show CDR1 as MGHRA and CDR2 as YSYEKL. Trimming pared 1 base from V and 6 bases from J, leaving 14 bases between.

V usage is TRBV19 and J usage is TRBJ2-3; TRBD1 agrees at 8 bases. The CDR3 spans 16 residues. V gave up 4 bases and J gave up 2 bases; unmatched junction bases: 8. Germline V gene sequence: CDR1 LNHDA, CDR2 SQIVND (reference sequence). CDR3 DNA sequence: TGTGCCAGTAGTACCCCGGGACAGGTGAACACAGATACGCAGTATTTT. This encodes CASSTPGQVNTDTQYF.

The J gene is TRBJ2-1, the V gene TRBV7-3; tentative D call: TRBD2 (6 bases). Trimming removed 5 bases from V and 8 bases from J, with 19 bases in between. The CDR3 has 15 residues. Germline V gene data show CDR1 as SGHTA and CDR2 as FQGTGA. DNA of the CDR3: TGTGCCAGCAGCCCGACTAGTCTAAGCAGAGATGAGCAGTTCTTC. This codes for CASSPTSLSRDEQFF.

CDR3 in DNA: TGCGCCAGCACCCCCCGCAGTAATACGGATAATTACTATGGCTACACCTTC. It yields the protein CASTPRSNTDNYYGYTF. V usage is TRBV4-1 and J usage is TRBJ1-2; D remains ambiguous. V lost 7 bases and J lost 3, with 24 bases in between. This CDR3 contains 17 residues. The germline CDR1 and CDR2 sequences are MGHRA and YSYEKL.

This clonotype appeared many times. The CDR3 sequence: CASSLDRVDEQYV. As DNA, the CDR3 is TGTGCCAGCAGCCTGGACAGGGTGGACGAGCAGTACGTC. The chain employs TRBV11-1 and TRBJ2-7; 8 nucleotides agree with TRBD1. Germline V gene lookup returns CDR1 SGHAT and CDR2 FQDESV (reference sequence). The V gene end was trimmed by 5 bases and the J gene end by 5 bases; junction bases not matched to a gene: 5. CDR3 size: 13 residues.

This clonotype was detected ten times or more. The CDR3 DNA reads as TGTGCCAGCAGCCAAGTTGCTAACGGAATAGATCAGCCCCAGCATTTT. It translates to CASSQVANGIDQPQHF. The V gene is TRBV4-2, the J gene TRBJ1-5, with D unclear. V gave up 1 base and J gave up 5 bases, with 15 bases separating them. In germline, CDR1 is LGHNA, CDR2 YNFKEQ. The CDR3 contains 16 residues.

This clonotype was seen repeatedly, ten times or more. This chain connects TRBV7-6 to TRBJ2-3, with D tentatively TRBD1 (6 bases). This CDR3 has 15 amino acids. V lost 5 bases and J lost 5, with 17 bases in between. CDR1 and CDR2 from the germline V gene are SGHVS and FNYEAQ. The CDR3 reads CASSTTGIRGDTQYF. Written as DNA, the CDR3 is TGTGCCAGCAGCACTACAGGGATAAGGGGAGATACGCAGTATTTT.

V is TRBV9 and J is TRBJ1-2; D gene unclear. Looked up from germline, CDR1 is SGDLS and CDR2 is YYNGEE. CDR3 length: 15 residues. With 3 bases removed from V and 4 bases from J, the gap between germline ends came to 16 bases. DNA for the CDR3: TGTGCCAGCAGCGCCGCGGGATCTACCGGCTATGGCTACACCTTC. It specifies CASSAAGSTGYGYTF.

This clonotype was counted ten times or more. The rearrangement joins TRBV15 to TRBJ2-4; either TRBD1 or TRBD2 may supply D (5 bases each). Germline-derived CDR1 and CDR2 are LNHNV and YYDKDF (reference sequence). This CDR3 has 14 residues. V shed 0 bases and J shed 6 bases, with 9 bases lying between them. The CDR3 reads CATSREGETNIQYF. CDR3 bases: TGTGCCACCAGCAGAGAGGGGGAGACAAACATTCAGTACTTC. Full variable domain (rest looked up from reference TRBV15 and TRBJ2-4): DAMVIQNPRYQVTQFGKPVTLSCSQTLNHNVMYWYQQKSSQAPKLLFHYYDKDFNNEADTPDNFQSRRPNTSFCFLDIRSPGLGDTAMYLCATSREGETNIQYFGAGTRLSVL.

This clonotype was seen repeatedly, ten times or more. The chain carries TRBV4-3 and TRBJ2-7, with TRBD2 matching 10 bases. From germline, CDR1 is LGHNA and CDR2 YSLEER. The CDR3 contains 15 residues. After removal of 1 base from V and 0 bases from J, the junction contained 0 bases not matched to a gene. This CDR3 reads CASSQVAGGSYEQYF. The CDR3 nucleotides read TGCGCCAGCAGCCAAGTAGCGGGGGGCTCCTACGAGCAGTACTTC.

This clonotype was picked up a small number of times. The chain recombines TRBV6-2 or TRBV6-3 with TRBJ2-6; D tentatively fits TRBD1 or TRBD2 (5 bases each). This CDR3 spans 15 amino acids. The germline V and J ends were trimmed by 4 bases and 0 bases, with 7 bases remaining between them. In germline, CDR1 is MNHEY, CDR2 SVGEGT. The CDR3: CASSWDVSGANVLTF. The CDR3 coding sequence is TGTGCCAGCAGTTGGGACGTCTCTGGGGCCAACGTCCTGACTTTC.

The chain joins TRBV3-1 to TRBJ2-7, with 8 nucleotides matching TRBD2. Germline V gives CDR1 LGHDT, CDR2 YNNKEL (reference sequence). The CDR3 is 18 residues long. V shed 0 bases and J 4 bases; nucleotides not matched to a gene: 14. CDR3 sequence (DNA): TGTGCCAGCAGCCAAGATGTCGGTAGCGGGGTTAGAAGGTACGAGCAGTACTTC. It translates to CASSQDVGSGVRRYEQYF.

In regard to this clonotype: This clone may be a read error of a much larger clone one base away. The chain is built from TRBV2 and TRBJ2-3, with D possibly TRBD2 on 5 matching bases. CDR1 is SNHLY, CDR2 FYNNEI, per germline. CDR3 size: 17 residues. The CDR3 protein is CACSLTQRSPHTDTQYF. Here the CDR3 DNA reads TGTGCCTGCAGTTTGACCCAGCGGTCGCCGCACACAGATACGCAGTATTTT.